This is a list of T cell receptor beta chains from one sample in a study of shared clonotypes between healthy human individuals. TCRdb's table, derived via immunoSEQ multiplex PCR, lists solely in-frame clones and lacks some. The table records about 1.1 million clones, about 80% of them present only once. Sequencing used memory CD4+ T cells from PBMCs. These receptors all stem from a young man in good health. Some clones in this sample may be carry-over from other donors' samples. The CDR3 runs from the conserved cysteine through the conserved F or W. A D gene is named only where the DNA matches it firmly. Where a row states a size, it is once, few, many or the class of an expanded clone; other rows omit it.

size,J,V,D,DNA,CDR3
.,TRBJ1-5,TRBV11-3,.,TGTGCCAGCAGCCCTAAACTAGAACAGGGTAACTATCAGCCCCAGCATTTT,CASSPKLEQGNYQPQHF
once,TRBJ1-1,TRBV25-1,.,TGTGCCAGCAGTGACCCCGCCCAGGGGAACACTGAAGCTTTCTTT,CASSDPAQGNTEAFF
.,TRBJ2-5,TRBV5-1,.,TGCGCCAGCGCGGGGCCGTACCAAGAGACCCAGTACTTC,CASAGPYQETQYF
.,TRBJ1-5,TRBV9,TRBD1,TGTGCCAGCAGCGAAAGGACAGGGATTACCAATCAGCCCCAGCATTTT,CASSERTGITNQPQHF
.,TRBJ2-7,TRBV16,.,TGTGCCAGCAGCCAATCGGGGTACGAGCAGTACTTC,CASSQSGYEQYF
.,TRBJ2-3,TRBV7-9,.,TGTGCCAGCAGCCCTCCCGGACGGTTCACAGATACGCAGTATTTT,CASSPPGRFTDTQYF
.,TRBJ2-2,TRBV6-6,.,TGTGCCAGCAGGCTAACAGGGAGGTCCGGGGAGCTGTTTTTT,CASRLTGRSGELFF
.,TRBJ2-1,TRBV6-6,TRBD2,TGTGCCAGCAGGGGACGGGAGGGTTACAATGAGCAGTTCTTC,CASRGREGYNEQFF
.,TRBJ1-5,TRBV5-3,.,TGTGCCAGAAGCTTGCAACCGCTTTTTTGGCCCCAGCATTTT,CARSLQPLFWPQHF
.,TRBJ2-5,TRBV7-3,.,TGTGCCAGCAGCTTACGGGTTTCGGAGACCCAGTACTTC,CASSLRVSETQYF
.,TRBJ1-5,TRBV28,.,TGTGCCAGCAAGTCGGGCAGGGCCAATCAGCCCCAGCATTTT,CASKSGRANQPQHF
.,TRBJ1-2,TRBV5-5,.,TGTGCCAGCAGCTTCGGGACCAACTATGGCTACACCTTC,CASSFGTNYGYTF
.,TRBJ2-2,TRBV5-1,TRBD2,TGCGCCAGCAGCTCGGCTAGCGGGAACACCGGGGGGCTGTTTTTT,CASSSASGNTGGLFF
few,TRBJ2-7,TRBV30,.,TGTGCCTGGAGGATGGGCTACGAGCAGTACTTC,CAWRMGYEQYF
.,TRBJ2-2,TRBV5-4,.,TGTGCCAGCAGCTCGACTAGTCTAAACACCGGGGAGCTGTTTTTT,CASSSTSLNTGELFF
.,TRBJ2-5,TRBV6-1,TRBD2,TGTGCCAGCAGTGAAAGGTCAGCGGGAGGTTGGGAGACCCAGTACTTC,CASSERSAGGWETQYF
.,TRBJ2-7,TRBV2,TRBD2,TGTGCCAGCACGCGAAGCGGGAGCCATTCCTACGAGCAGTACTTC,CASTRSGSHSYEQYF
few,TRBJ1-4,TRBV7-9,.,TGTGCCAGCAGCTTAGGGGGAACCGAAAAACTGTTTTTT,CASSLGGTEKLFF
.,TRBJ1-4,TRBV4-3,TRBD1,TGCGCCAGCAGCCCCCACCCGACAGGGGCGGATGAAAAACTGTTTTTT,CASSPHPTGADEKLFF
.,TRBJ2-1,TRBV18,.,TGTGCCAGCTCACCATATAAGAACAATGAGCAGTTCTTC,CASSPYKNNEQFF
.,TRBJ2-3,TRBV28,TRBD1,TGTGCCAGCGGGCCGTTGACAGGGGGGGCGAAAAATACGCAGTATTTT,CASGPLTGGAKNTQYF
few,TRBJ1-2,TRBV30,.,TGTGCCTGGAATGCAGGAGCTAACTATGGCTACACCTTC,CAWNAGANYGYTF
.,TRBJ1-2,TRBV4-2,TRBD1,TGTGCCAGCAGCCAAGAGCCAGGACAGGGATTAGCTAACTATGGCTACACCTTC,CASSQEPGQGLANYGYTF